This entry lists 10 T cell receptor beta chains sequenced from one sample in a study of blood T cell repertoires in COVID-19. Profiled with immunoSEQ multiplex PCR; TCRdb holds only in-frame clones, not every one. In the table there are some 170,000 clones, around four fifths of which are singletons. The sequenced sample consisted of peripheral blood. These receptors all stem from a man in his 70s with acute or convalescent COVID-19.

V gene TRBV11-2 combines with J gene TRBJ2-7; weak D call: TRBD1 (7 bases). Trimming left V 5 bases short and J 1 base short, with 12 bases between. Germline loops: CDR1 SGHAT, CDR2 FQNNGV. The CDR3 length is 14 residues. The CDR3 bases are TGTGCCAGCAGCATACAGGGGAGGTCCTACGAGCAGTACTTC. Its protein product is CASSIQGRSYEQYF.

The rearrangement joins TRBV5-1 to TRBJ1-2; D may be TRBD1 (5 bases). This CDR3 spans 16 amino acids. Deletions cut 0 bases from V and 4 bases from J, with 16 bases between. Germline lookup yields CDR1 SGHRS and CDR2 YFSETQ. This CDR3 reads CASSLASAAGPYGYTF. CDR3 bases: TGCGCCAGCAGCTTGGCCTCTGCGGCAGGGCCCTATGGCTACACCTTC.

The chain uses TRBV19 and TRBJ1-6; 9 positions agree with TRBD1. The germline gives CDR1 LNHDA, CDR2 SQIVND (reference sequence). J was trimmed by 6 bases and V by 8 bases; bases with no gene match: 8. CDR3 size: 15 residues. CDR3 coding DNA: TGTGCCAGTCTCGGCTGGGGACAGGGTAATTCACCCCTCCACTTT. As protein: CASLGWGQGNSPLHF.

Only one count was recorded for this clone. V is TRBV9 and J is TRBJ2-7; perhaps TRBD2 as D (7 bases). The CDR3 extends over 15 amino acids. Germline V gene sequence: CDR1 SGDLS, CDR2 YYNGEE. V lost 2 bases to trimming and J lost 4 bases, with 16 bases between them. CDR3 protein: CASSVSLGGQYEQYF. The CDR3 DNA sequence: TGTGCCAGCAGCGTCTCCCTCGGGGGGCAGTACGAGCAGTACTTC.

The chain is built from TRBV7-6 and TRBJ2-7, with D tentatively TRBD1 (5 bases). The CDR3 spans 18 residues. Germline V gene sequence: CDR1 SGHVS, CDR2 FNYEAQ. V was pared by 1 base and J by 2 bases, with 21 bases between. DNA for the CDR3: TGTGCCAGCAGCTTAGGTTACCCCCAGGACACAACTACCTACGAGCAGTACTTC. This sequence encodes CASSLGYPQDTTTYEQYF.

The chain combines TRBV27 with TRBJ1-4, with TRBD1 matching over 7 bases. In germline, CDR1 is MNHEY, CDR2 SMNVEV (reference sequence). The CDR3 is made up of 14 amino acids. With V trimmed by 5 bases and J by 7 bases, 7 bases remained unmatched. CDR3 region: CASSKQGISEKLFF. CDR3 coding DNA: TGTGCCAGCAGTAAACAGGGGATCAGTGAAAAACTGTTTTTT.

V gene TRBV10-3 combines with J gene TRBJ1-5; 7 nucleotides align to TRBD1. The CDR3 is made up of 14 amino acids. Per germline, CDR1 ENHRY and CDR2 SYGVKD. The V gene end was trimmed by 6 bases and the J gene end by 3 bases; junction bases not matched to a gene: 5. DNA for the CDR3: TGTGCCATCAGGAGCGGACAGGACAATCAGCCCCAGCATTTT. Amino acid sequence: CAIRSGQDNQPQHF.

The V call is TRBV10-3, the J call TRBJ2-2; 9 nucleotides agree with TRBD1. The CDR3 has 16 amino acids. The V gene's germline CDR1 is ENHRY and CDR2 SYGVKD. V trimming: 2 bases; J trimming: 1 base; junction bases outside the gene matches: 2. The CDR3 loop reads CAISEKDRGNTGELFF. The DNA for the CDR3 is TGTGCCATCAGTGAGAAGGACAGGGGGAACACCGGGGAGCTGTTTTTT.

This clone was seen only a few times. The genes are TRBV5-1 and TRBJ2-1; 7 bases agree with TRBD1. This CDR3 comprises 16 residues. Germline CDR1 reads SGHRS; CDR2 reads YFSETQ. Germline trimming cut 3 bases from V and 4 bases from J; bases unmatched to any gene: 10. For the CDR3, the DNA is TGCGCCAGCAGCTCCCAGGGGACAGCAGCTTACAATGAGCAGTTCTTC. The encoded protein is CASSSQGTAAYNEQFF.

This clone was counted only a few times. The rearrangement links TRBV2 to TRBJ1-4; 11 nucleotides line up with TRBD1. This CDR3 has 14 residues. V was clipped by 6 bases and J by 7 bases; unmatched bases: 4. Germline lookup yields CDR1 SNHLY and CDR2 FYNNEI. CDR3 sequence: CASRAGTGGEKLFF. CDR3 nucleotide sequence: TGTGCCAGCAGAGCCGGGACAGGGGGTGAAAAACTGTTTTTT.